The sequence of this T cell receptor beta chain was determined in a study of blood T cell repertoires in COVID-19. Study as a whole: Donors in the United States, Italy and Spain gave samples during acute or convalescent COVID-19. T cells, B-cell-depleted T cells, or PBMCs provided the cDNA or gDNA that served as material.

Patients in Seattle were enrolled during active infection, then followed longitudinally. CDR1 is LNHNV, CDR2 YYDKDF, per germline (reference sequence). V shed 0 bases, J shed 2 bases, and the junction held 7 bases outside the gene matches. This CDR3 spans 16 amino acids. Authors' processing steps: Cell counts per sample came from amplifying reference gene primers. The assay was immunoSEQ multiplex PCR, and TCRdb's table has in-frame clones only and misses some. V, J and clone size reflect that table, while D and trimming were determined from the DNA. The data show hundreds of thousands of clones, 89% seen once.

Sequenced input: peripheral blood. This chain connects TRBV15 to TRBJ2-7; 7 nucleotides agree with TRBD2. This TCR was sampled from a man aged 18-30 years with COVID-19, enrolled during active disease. The DNA for the CDR3 is TGTGCCACCAGCAGAGAAGCAGCGGGACTCCCCTACGAGCAGTACTTC. Translating gives CATSREAAGLPYEQYF.